The sample holds many counts of the clone carrying this T cell receptor (beta chain). RNA transcripts were the template for amplifying TCR beta CDR3 regions. The HTBI primer set drove a first-round RT-PCR of the TCR CDR3. Each CDR3 protein is one row after TCRdb ran MiXCR on the multiplex PCR reads. The profile covers around 620,000 distinct CDR3 sequences, with about 14% appearing a single time and more than 6% taken by the ten largest. The CDR3 has 17 amino acids. The germline V gene encodes CDR1 SGHAT and CDR2 FQNNGV. Germline trimming cut 3 bases from V and 0 bases from J; bases unmatched to any gene: 7. Ophthalmopathy patients all had a Clinical Activity Score of at least 3, a NOSPECS grade of at least 4 and disease under 3 months old. The data derive from a study of T cells in Graves' hyperthyroidism and ophthalmopathy.

The specimen was blood. The source of this sequence is a young woman with Graves' ophthalmopathy. The chain links TRBV11-2 to TRBJ2-3; 9 nucleotides line up with TRBD2. The CDR3 loop is CASSLGSAGGSTDTQYF. CDR3 DNA sequence: TGTGCCAGCAGCTTGGGTTCTGCGGGAGGGAGCACAGATACGCAGTATTTT.